The rows below give T cell receptor beta chains drawn from one sample of a study of OX40 agonist ivuxolimab in advanced cancers. Clones were sequenced by immunoSEQ multiplex PCR, and TCRdb holds only the in-frame ones, with some missing. The sample records 70,000 to 75,000 clones, 86% being singletons. Sequences were derived from CD4+ or CD8+ T cells sorted from blood, sampled in a trial of the OX40 agonist ivuxolimab. All receptors derive from an adult with an advanced solid tumor such as melanoma, head and neck, liver or kidney cancer. Each CDR3 is given with its conserved first and last residue. The D gene is left open where the match is weak. Clone size is given for some rows only: seen once, a few or many times, or a class if the clone is expanded.

TRBJ1-2,NA,TRBV30,NA,TGTGCCTGGAGCGAGGGACGGGACTATGGCTACACCTTC,CAWSEGRDYGYTF
TRBJ2-5,TRBD2,TRBV5-1,NA,TGTGCCAGCAGCGGTCGACTAGCGGGGGAGACCCAGTACTTC,CASSGRLAGETQYF
TRBJ1-5,TRBD1,TRBV7-9,NA,TGTGCCAGCAGCCTTGGGACAGGGGGCCACAATCAGCCCCAGCATTTT,CASSLGTGGHNQPQHF
TRBJ2-3,NA,TRBV28,NA,TGTGCCAGCAGAAGAATAAATTGGGATACGCAGTATTTT,CASRRINWDTQYF
TRBJ2-3,NA,TRBV28,NA,TGTGCCAGCAGGGTTAGCACAGATACGCAGTATTTT,CASRVSTDTQYF
TRBJ2-7,NA,TRBV6-5,NA,TGTGCCGGCAAACCATATAGGGGATCCTACGAGCAGTACTTC,CAGKPYRGSYEQYF
TRBJ2-1,TRBD2,TRBV7-7,NA,TGTGCCAGCAGCTCAGCCCGGACTAGCGGGACCTGGGAGCAGTTCTTC,CASSSARTSGTWEQFF
TRBJ2-1,NA,TRBV19,NA,TGTGCCAGTGCCAGTGAGCGGTACAATGAGCAGTTCTTC,CASASERYNEQFF
TRBJ2-3,TRBD2,TRBV9,NA,TGTGCCAGCAGCGTAGCTGGGTCGGGAGGGTACACAGATACGCAGTATTTT,CASSVAGSGGYTDTQYF
TRBJ1-1,NA,TRBV6-6,NA,TGTGCCAGCAGTTCCACGGGGGTTATGAACACTGAAGCTTTCTTT,CASSSTGVMNTEAFF
TRBJ1-2,NA,TRBV7-2,NA,TGTGCCAGCAGCTTAAACGCCCCTAACTATGGCTACACCTTC,CASSLNAPNYGYTF
TRBJ2-3,TRBD2,TRBV7-3,NA,TGTGCCAGCAGCTACTCTCGAGCGGGGAGCACAGATACGCAGTATTTT,CASSYSRAGSTDTQYF
TRBJ2-1,NA,TRBV19,NA,TGTGCCAGTAAGACGCAGGGCGGCTCCTACAATGAGCAGTTCTTC,CASKTQGGSYNEQFF
TRBJ1-1,NA,TRBV7-8,NA,TGTGCCAGCAGCTTAGCTGGCATGATGAACACTGAAGCTTTCTTT,CASSLAGMMNTEAFF
TRBJ2-1,NA,TRBV7-8,NA,TGTGCCAGCAGTTCCCGGGCCAATGAGCAGTTCTTC,CASSSRANEQFF
TRBJ2-5,NA,TRBV5-1,few,TGCGCCAGTCGGATTGGGACCATTGAAGAGACCCAGTACTTC,CASRIGTIEETQYF
TRBJ2-2,TRBD2,TRBV6-5,NA,TGTGCCAGCAAAGCGGGAGTCGGCGGGGAGCTGTTTTTT,CASKAGVGGELFF
TRBJ2-3,NA,TRBV30,NA,TGTGCCTGGAGTGTAAGGCGTGCCGGGAATACGCAGTATTTT,CAWSVRRAGNTQYF
TRBJ2-7,TRBD2,TRBV10-3,NA,TGTGCCATCAGTGATTATAGCGGGAGGGCCTCCGAGCAGTACTTC,CAISDYSGRASEQYF
TRBJ2-2,NA,TRBV2,NA,TGTGCCAGCCATCCTCAGGGTGCCGGGGAGCTGTTTTTT,CASHPQGAGELFF
TRBJ2-1,TRBD2,TRBV7-3,NA,TGTGCCAGCAGCCGGACTAGCGGGATATACAATGAGCAGTTCTTC,CASSRTSGIYNEQFF
TRBJ2-2,TRBD1,TRBV6-4,few,TGTGCCAGCAGTGACGACAGGGGCGGCGGGGAGCTGTTTTTT,CASSDDRGGGELFF
TRBJ2-7,NA,TRBV2,NA,TGTGCCAGCAGTGAAGCGGACCCGGGGGTATCCTACGAGCAGTACTTC,CASSEADPGVSYEQYF
TRBJ2-7,TRBD1,TRBV28,NA,TGTGCCAGCAGGGACCCGACAGGGTACGAGCAGTACTTC,CASRDPTGYEQYF
TRBJ1-3,NA,TRBV11-3,NA,TGTGCCAGCAGCTCAGGACGTGGAAACACCATATATTTT,CASSSGRGNTIYF
TRBJ2-2,TRBD2,TRBV7-2,NA,TGTGCCAGCAAGCGGGGAGCCCCGACCGGGGAGCTGTTTTTT,CASKRGAPTGELFF
TRBJ2-5,TRBD2,TRBV5-1,NA,TGCGCCAGCAGCCCTCGGGGGGGAGGTGAGACCCAGTACTTC,CASSPRGGGETQYF
TRBJ1-5,NA,TRBV2,NA,TGTGCCAGCACTATGGCAGAAGATCAGCCCCAGCATTTT,CASTMAEDQPQHF
TRBJ2-1,TRBD2,TRBV7-2,NA,TGTGCCAGCAGCCCAAGACTAGCGGGGAACAATGAGCAGTTCTTC,CASSPRLAGNNEQFF